This is a list of T cell receptor beta chains from one sample in a study of identical twins. Each CDR3 protein is one row after TCRdb ran MiXCR on the 5' RACE reads. The table lists some 190,000 distinct CDR3 sequences, about a sixth of them singletons. This same sample was also part of a study on T cells expressing NK-cell markers.

Source material: CD8+ T cells sorted from blood. The receptors shown here come from a woman under 30 in good health. Both conserved end residues are part of each CDR3. The D gene is left open where the match is weak. Only part of the rows carry a size: once, few, many, or a class if the clone is expanded.

v_call: TRBV28; clone_size: few; d_call: TRBD2; j_call: TRBJ2-3; cdr3_aa: CASSSPTSGRGTDTQYF; cdr3_nt: TGTGCCAGCAGTTCACCGACTAGCGGGAGGGGCACAGATACGCAGTATTTT
v_call: TRBV11-2; clone_size: .; d_call: .; j_call: TRBJ1-1; cdr3_aa: CASSLGGRWDTEAFF; cdr3_nt: TGTGCCAGCAGCTTAGGGGGAAGATGGGACACTGAAGCTTTCTTT
v_call: TRBV28; clone_size: few; d_call: TRBD1; j_call: TRBJ1-4; cdr3_aa: CASSPTGGEKLFF; cdr3_nt: TGTGCCAGCAGCCCAACAGGGGGTGAAAAACTGTTTTTT
v_call: TRBV5-8; clone_size: few; d_call: TRBD1; j_call: TRBJ2-2; cdr3_aa: CASSLYRGLEEELFF; cdr3_nt: TGTGCCAGCAGCTTGTATAGGGGGCTGGAGGAGGAGCTGTTTTTT
v_call: TRBV20-1; clone_size: many; d_call: TRBD1; j_call: TRBJ2-1; cdr3_aa: CSAPGTANSYNEQFF; cdr3_nt: TGCAGTGCCCCCGGGACAGCCAACTCCTACAATGAGCAGTTCTTC
v_call: TRBV12-3/TRBV12-4; clone_size: few; d_call: .; j_call: TRBJ1-1; cdr3_aa: CASSLTGITEAFF; cdr3_nt: TGTGCCAGCAGTTTAACAGGTATCACTGAAGCTTTCTTT
v_call: TRBV7-8; clone_size: few; d_call: TRBD1; j_call: TRBJ1-2; cdr3_aa: CASSLGRGSGYGYTF; cdr3_nt: TGTGCCAGCAGCTTAGGCAGGGGGTCGGGTTATGGCTACACCTTC
v_call: TRBV9; clone_size: .; d_call: .; j_call: TRBJ1-2; cdr3_aa: CASYRRVGGYTF; cdr3_nt: TGTGCCAGCTACAGGAGGGTAGGAGGCTACACCTTC
v_call: TRBV7-8; clone_size: few; d_call: TRBD2; j_call: TRBJ2-3; cdr3_aa: CASSHGTSGTGTDTQYF; cdr3_nt: TGTGCCAGCAGCCATGGGACTAGCGGGACGGGCACAGATACGCAGTATTTT
v_call: TRBV3-1; clone_size: few; d_call: TRBD1; j_call: TRBJ2-7; cdr3_aa: CASSQERGLMAYEQYF; cdr3_nt: TGTGCCAGCAGCCAAGAGAGGGGGCTGATGGCCTACGAGCAGTACTTC
v_call: TRBV7-9; clone_size: few; d_call: .; j_call: TRBJ2-1; cdr3_aa: CASSPTPETSEQFF; cdr3_nt: TGTGCCAGCAGCCCAACCCCTGAGACTAGTGAGCAGTTCTTC
v_call: TRBV12-3/TRBV12-4; clone_size: few; d_call: .; j_call: TRBJ2-7; cdr3_aa: CASSWRTVWPYEQCF; cdr3_nt: TGTGCCAGCAGTTGGCGGACAGTGTGGCCCTACGAGCAGTGCTTC